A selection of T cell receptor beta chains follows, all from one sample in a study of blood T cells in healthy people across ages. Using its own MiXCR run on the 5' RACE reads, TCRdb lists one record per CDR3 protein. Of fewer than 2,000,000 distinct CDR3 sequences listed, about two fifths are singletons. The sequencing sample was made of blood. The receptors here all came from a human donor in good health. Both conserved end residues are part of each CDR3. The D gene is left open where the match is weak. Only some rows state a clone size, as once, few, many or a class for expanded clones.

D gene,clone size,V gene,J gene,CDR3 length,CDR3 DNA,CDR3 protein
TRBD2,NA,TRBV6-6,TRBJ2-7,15,TGTGCCAGCAGCGACGGACTAGCGGGATCGTACGAGCAGTACTTC,CASSDGLAGSYEQYF
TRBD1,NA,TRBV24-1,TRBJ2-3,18,TGTGCCACCAGTGACCCAACTTGGGACAGGGGAGTTCCAGATACGCAGTATTTT,CATSDPTWDRGVPDTQYF
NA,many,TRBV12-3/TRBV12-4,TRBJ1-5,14,TGTGCCAGCAGCCGACAGTATAGCAATCAGCCCCAGCATTTT,CASSRQYSNQPQHF
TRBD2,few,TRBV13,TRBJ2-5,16,TGTGCCAGCAGCACAAGACTAGCGGGGGATCAAGAGACCCAGTACTTC,CASSTRLAGDQETQYF
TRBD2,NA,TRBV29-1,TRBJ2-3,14,TGCAGCGTTGACGGGGGGACGCACACAGATACGCAGTATTTT,CSVDGGTHTDTQYF
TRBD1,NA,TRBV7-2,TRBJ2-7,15,TGTGCCAGCAACCGGTGGGACAGCGTCTCCTACGAGCAGTACTTC,CASNRWDSVSYEQYF
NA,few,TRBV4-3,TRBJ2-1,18,TGCGCCAGCAGCCAAGAAGTTTCGGAGGGCCGCTCCTACAATGAGCAGTTCTTC,CASSQEVSEGRSYNEQFF
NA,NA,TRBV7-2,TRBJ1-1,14,TGTGCCAGCAGCGGGGGGCAGTTCAACACTGAAGCTTTCTTT,CASSGGQFNTEAFF
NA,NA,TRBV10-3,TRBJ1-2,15,TGTGCCATCAGTGACGGGACGCTGACTAACTATGGCTACACCTTC,CAISDGTLTNYGYTF
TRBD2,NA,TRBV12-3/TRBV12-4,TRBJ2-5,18,TGTGCCAGCACCAATAGACTAGCGGGGGCCAAGCGGAAAGAGACCCAGTACTTC,CASTNRLAGAKRKETQYF
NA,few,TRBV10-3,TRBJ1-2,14,TGTGCCATCAGTGATTCCCCGAGGGACTATGGCTACACCTTC,CAISDSPRDYGYTF
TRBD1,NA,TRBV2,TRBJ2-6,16,TGTGCCTTGGGGACAGATCCCTTCTCTGGGGCCAACGTCCTGACTTTC,CALGTDPFSGANVLTF
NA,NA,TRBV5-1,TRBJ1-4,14,TGCGCCAGCAGCTTTAGCAGGGGCGACGAAAAACTGTTTTTT,CASSFSRGDEKLFF
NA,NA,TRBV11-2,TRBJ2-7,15,TGTGCCAGCAGCTTAGATGTAGGGGCGGCGGAGACCCTGTACTTC,CASSLDVGAAETLYF
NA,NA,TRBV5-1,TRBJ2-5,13,TGCGCCAGCAGCTTAATTGGAAAAGAGACCCAGTACTTC,CASSLIGKETQYF
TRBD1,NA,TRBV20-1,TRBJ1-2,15,TGCAGTGCTACAGGGGGCGACCCTACTAACTATGGCTACACCTTC,CSATGGDPTNYGYTF
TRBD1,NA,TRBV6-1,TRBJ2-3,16,TGTGCCAGCAGTGAGGCCGGGACAGGCGGCACAGATACGCAGTATTTT,CASSEAGTGGTDTQYF
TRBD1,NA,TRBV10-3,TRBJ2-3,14,TGTGCCATCAGAACGGACAGGGGCACAGATACGCAGTATTTT,CAIRTDRGTDTQYF
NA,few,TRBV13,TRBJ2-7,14,TGTGCCAGCAGCTTCGGCGGGACGTCTCGCGAGCAGTACTTC,CASSFGGTSREQYF
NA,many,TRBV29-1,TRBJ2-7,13,TGCAGCGTAGTCGGGGTTTCGAGCCACGAGCAGTACTTC,CSVVGVSSHEQYF
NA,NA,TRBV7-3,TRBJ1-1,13,TGTGCCAGCAGCTTACAGGGTCCCACTGAAGCTTTCTTT,CASSLQGPTEAFF
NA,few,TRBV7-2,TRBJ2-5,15,TGTGCCAGCAGCCCAGAGAGGGGCCCGGGCGGGACCCAGTACTTC,CASSPERGPGGTQYF
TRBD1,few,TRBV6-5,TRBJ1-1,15,TGTGCCAGCAGTTACCAGACAGGGGTCAACACTGAAGCTTTCTTT,CASSYQTGVNTEAFF
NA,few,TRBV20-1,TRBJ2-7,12,TGCAGTGCTACTGGGGGGCTCTACGAGCAGTACTTC,CSATGGLYEQYF
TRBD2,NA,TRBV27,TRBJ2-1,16,TGTGCCAGCAGGACTAGCGGGGGACCCAGGTACAATGAGCAGTTCTTC,CASRTSGGPRYNEQFF
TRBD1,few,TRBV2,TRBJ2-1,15,TGTGCCAGCAGTGGGGACAGGGGCCGCTACAATGAGCAGTTCTTC,CASSGDRGRYNEQFF
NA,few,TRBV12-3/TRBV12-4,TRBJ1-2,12,TGTGCCAGCAGTTGGGGGGCCTATGGCTACACCTTC,CASSWGAYGYTF
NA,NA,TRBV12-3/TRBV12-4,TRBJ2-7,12,TGTGCCAGCAGTTTCGCACAGGGAGAGCAGTACTTC,CASSFAQGEQYF
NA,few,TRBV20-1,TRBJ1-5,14,TGCAGTGCCCTTCGGGCTCAAGGGAATCAGCCCCAGCATTTT,CSALRAQGNQPQHF
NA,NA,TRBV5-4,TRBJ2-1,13,TGTGCCAGCAGCTTCGGATGGGACAATGAGCAGTTCTTC,CASSFGWDNEQFF
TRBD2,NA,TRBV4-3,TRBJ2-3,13,TGCGCCAGCAGCCAGGCCGGGGGGGATACGCAGTATTTT,CASSQAGGDTQYF
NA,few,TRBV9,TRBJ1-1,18,TGTGCCAGCAGCTTACCCCCGGCGGCCGGATTTACGAACACTGAAGCTTTCTTT,CASSLPPAAGFTNTEAFF
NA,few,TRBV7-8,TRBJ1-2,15,TGTGCCAGCAGCGCCGCTTCCAGGGGAGAGTATGGCTACACCTTC,CASSAASRGEYGYTF